The source of this TCR beta chain is a study of shared clonotypes between healthy human individuals. Broader study findings: The donor pool, a small one, limited the genetic and exposure-history diversity represented.

Produced via immunoSEQ multiplex PCR; TCRdb's table is partial and in-frame only. The data hold some 700,000 clones, with about 90% observed a single time. The V segment lost 3 bases and the J segment 5 bases; nucleotides outside the gene matches: 2. Per the germline V gene, CDR1 is SEHNR and CDR2 is FQNEAQ (reference sequence). This CDR3 is built from 13 residues. Only one count was recorded for this clone. Its antigen is unknown. The sequence was collected from a man aged 18 to 30 in good health. Some clones in this sample may be carry-over from other donors' samples. Sequencing was performed on memory CD8+ T cells from PBMCs. Subset: CD45RO+ cells pooled with CCR7-negative TemRA cells. The chain recombines TRBV7-9 with TRBJ2-3; 7 nucleotides align to TRBD2. CDR3 residues: CASSLKREDTQYF. Written as DNA, the CDR3 is TGTGCCAGCAGCTTGAAGCGGGAAGATACGCAGTATTTT. Supplemented by reference TRBV7-9 and TRBJ2-3, the full variable domain reads DTGVSQNPRHKITKRGQNVTFRCDPISEHNRLYWYRQTLGQGPEFLTYFQNEAQLEKSRLLSDRFSAERPKGSFSTLEIQRTEQGDSAMYLCASSLKREDTQYFGPGTRLTVL.